This is a list of T cell receptor beta chains from one sample in a study of cytomegalovirus exposure and HLA in healthy donors. Libraries were prepared by immunoSEQ multiplex PCR; TCRdb keeps only in-frame clonotypes and omits some of them. The table lists about 160,000 clones, around 82% of them singletons, with over 8.5% in the top ten. Sample: PBMCs. These receptors were taken from a man in his fifties in good health and CMV-seropositive. Each CDR3 is given with its conserved first and last residue. D genes are given only for firm matches. For some rows the clone size is stated as once, few or many, or as a class when expanded; others skip it.

d_call	v_call	j_call	clone_size	cdr3_aa	cdr3_nt
NA	TRBV28	TRBJ2-5	NA	CASSPDFGKETQYF	TGTGCCAGCAGCCCCGATTTCGGGAAAGAGACCCAGTACTTC
TRBD2	TRBV7-9	TRBJ2-5	NA	CASLSGGQETQYF	TGTGCCAGCCTTAGCGGGGGCCAAGAGACCCAGTACTTC
TRBD1	TRBV18	TRBJ2-1	NA	CASSPPGRGWSSYNEQFF	TGTGCCAGCTCACCGCCGGGCAGGGGGTGGTCCTCCTACAATGAGCAGTTCTTC
NA	TRBV19	TRBJ1-2	NA	CASSINLHGYTF	TGTGCCAGTAGTATAAATCTTCATGGCTACACCTTC
TRBD1	TRBV6-5	TRBJ1-5	NA	CAGGTAYSNQPQHF	TGTGCCGGAGGGACAGCTTATAGCAATCAGCCCCAGCATTTT
NA	TRBV11-2	TRBJ1-1	NA	CASSLQGPKAEAFF	TGTGCCAGCAGCCTACAGGGACCCAAGGCTGAAGCTTTCTTT
NA	TRBV28	TRBJ1-5	NA	CASTTVSNQPQHF	TGTGCCAGCACAACGGTTAGCAATCAGCCCCAGCATTTT
NA	TRBV21-1	TRBJ1-2	NA	CASSKARPSLYGYTF	TGTGCCAGCAGCAAAGCGCGGCCATCCCTCTATGGCTACACCTTC
TRBD1	TRBV29-1	TRBJ1-1	NA	CSVTGGGTEAFF	TGCAGCGTCACAGGGGGAGGCACTGAAGCTTTCTTT
TRBD1	TRBV5-1	TRBJ2-2	NA	CASSWTGGRGVTGELFF	TGCGCCAGCAGCTGGACAGGGGGAAGAGGAGTAACCGGGGAGCTGTTTTTT
TRBD2	TRBV5-4	TRBJ2-7	NA	CASSKREGNQYEQYF	TGTGCCAGCAGTAAACGGGAGGGGAACCAATACGAGCAGTACTTC
NA	TRBV7-2	TRBJ2-2	NA	CASSSLYRASNTGELFF	TGTGCCAGCAGCTCTCTATACAGGGCTTCCAACACCGGGGAGCTGTTTTTT
TRBD1	TRBV28	TRBJ1-2	NA	CASSPGGQGSVYGYTF	TGTGCCAGCAGTCCCGGGGGACAGGGGTCTGTCTATGGCTACACCTTC
TRBD1	TRBV11-2	TRBJ1-1	NA	CASSLDPGTGTEAFF	TGTGCCAGCAGCTTAGATCCCGGGACAGGCACTGAAGCTTTCTTT
NA	TRBV6-5	TRBJ2-1	NA	CASRPPGGNEQFF	TGTGCCAGCAGACCCCCCGGAGGTAATGAGCAGTTCTTC
NA	TRBV27	TRBJ1-6	few	CASSFRGPNSPLHF	TGTGCCAGCAGTTTCAGGGGTCCGAATTCACCCCTCCACTTT
TRBD1	TRBV5-1	TRBJ2-7	NA	CASSTGGYEQYF	TGCGCCAGCAGCACAGGGGGATACGAGCAGTACTTC
NA	TRBV6-5	TRBJ2-2	NA	CASSRSTGELFF	TGTGCCAGCAGTCGGTCCACCGGGGAGCTGTTTTTT
NA	TRBV25-1	TRBJ2-7	NA	CASSKTGHSYEQYF	TGTGCCAGCAGCAAGACGGGACACAGCTACGAGCAGTACTTC
NA	TRBV20-1	TRBJ2-7	NA	CSARGHYEQYF	TGCAGTGCGAGGGGACACTACGAGCAGTACTTC
TRBD1	TRBV19	TRBJ1-2	NA	CATRGTARGYTF	TGTGCCACCAGGGGGACAGCTCGGGGCTACACCTTC
NA	TRBV28	TRBJ1-1	NA	CASSRYRGSEAFF	TGTGCCAGCAGCAGATATAGGGGGTCTGAAGCTTTCTTT
NA	TRBV28	TRBJ2-3	NA	CASTDIGADTQYF	TGTGCCAGCACTGACATCGGGGCAGATACGCAGTATTTT
NA	TRBV6-6	TRBJ2-5	NA	CASGSGGGETQYF	TGTGCCAGCGGCTCTGGGGGCGGAGAGACCCAGTACTTC